This entry concerns a single TCR beta chain. Its matching antigen is unknown. The CDR3 covers 15 residues. Trimming cost V 7 bases and J 4 bases; bases outside gene matches: 8. Germline loops: CDR1 DFQATT, CDR2 SNEGSKA (reference sequence). These data originate in a study of blood T cells in healthy people across ages. It was with a sample-barcoded 5' primer and a J-beta primer mix that a second PCR of roughly 6 to 12 cycles was run. Template switching added a 12-random-nucleotide identifier to every cDNA molecule. TCRdb itself ran the 5' RACE reads through MiXCR, one entry per CDR3 protein. This table holds approximately 810,000 distinct CDR3 sequences, 25% to 30% found once. Overall study findings and caveats: More naive CD4+ cells and higher diversity were found in long-lived than in aged donors. Across samples, TCR beta diversity tracked strongly with naive T cell percentage.

Sequenced sample: blood. V and J are TRBV20-1 and TRBJ1-6; 9 bases are shared with TRBD1. This TCR came from a woman aged 80 or over in good health. CDR3 in amino acids: CSDSEGTGYNSPLHF. CDR3 coding DNA: TGCAGTGATAGCGAAGGGACAGGGTATAATTCACCCCTCCACTTT.